This passage covers 21 T cell receptor beta chains from one sample sequenced in a study of post-analysis software for immune sequencing data. Their antigen targets remain unknown. cDNA libraries of TCR beta carried unique molecular identifiers. One entry per CDR3 protein results from TCRdb running MiXCR on the PCR reads. The table records hundreds of thousands of distinct CDR3 sequences, approximately 30% of them present only once. Overall study findings and caveats: There were five or six TRBV segments more frequent in patients than controls, and TRBV5-6, TRBV5-1 and TRBV20-1 were among them.

Sequenced: blood. Receptors were obtained from a girl aged 5-17 years with multiple sclerosis.

A note on this clonotype: The junction and the germline gene differ at one end; a read error may be behind it. The V gene is TRBV9, the J gene TRBJ2-1; TRBD1 matches 7 bases. Germline V lookup: CDR1 SGDLS, CDR2 YYNGEE. CDR3 length equals 18 residues. As DNA, the CDR3 is TGTGCCAGCAGCGTAGGTTGGACAGGTTATGTATCCTACAATGAGCGGTTCTTC. Translating gives CASSVGWTGYVSYNERFF.

The sample holds many counts of this clonotype. The chain links TRBV7-9 to TRBJ2-7, with TRBD2 matching 8 bases. V lost 5 bases to trimming and J lost 4 bases; unmatched junction nucleotides: 13. In germline, CDR1 is SEHNR, CDR2 FQNEAQ (reference sequence). The CDR3 has 16 amino acids. The CDR3 DNA follows: TGTGCCAGCAGCGTAGTCATGGGTAGCGGGATATACGAGCAGTACTTC. The encoded protein is CASSVVMGSGIYEQYF.

There are many counts of this clonotype. The V gene is TRBV20-1, the J gene TRBJ2-1; 8 bases match TRBD2. The germline V gene encodes CDR1 DFQATT and CDR2 SNEGSKA (reference sequence). Losses at the gene ends were 6 bases for V and 8 bases for J; bases not matched to a gene: 6. There are 12 residues in the CDR3. DNA for the CDR3: TGCAGTGCCCCCCGGGGGGGCTATGAGCAGTTCTTC. Encoded protein: CSAPRGGYEQFF.

This clonotype has more than one count but fewer than ten. The V gene is TRBV14, the J gene TRBJ2-3; TRBD1 might be the D (5 bases). The CDR3 contains 13 residues. V was cut by 3 bases and J by 5 bases, with 9 bases left in between. Germline lookup yields CDR1 SGHDN and CDR2 FVKESK. The CDR3 reads CASSQGPVDTQYF. Here the CDR3 DNA reads TGTGCCAGCAGCCAGGGGCCCGTAGATACGCAGTATTTT.

This clonotype came up a few times. The chain couples TRBV3-1 to TRBJ1-1, with 10 bases lining up with TRBD1. The CDR3 sequence is 15 residues long. V lost 4 bases to trimming and J lost 4 bases; unmatched junction nucleotides: 6. CDR1 LGHDT and CDR2 YNNKEL come from the germline V gene (reference sequence). CDR3 in DNA: TGTGCCAGCAGCCGAGCCGGGACAGGGGCCACTGAAGCTTTCTTT. Translation gives CASSRAGTGATEAFF.

This clonotype was picked up a small number of times. The rearrangement links TRBV5-1 to TRBJ1-4; D not certain. Trimming left V 1 base short and J 5 bases short, with 6 bases between. This CDR3 contains 13 residues. Germline CDR1 reads SGHRS; CDR2 reads YFSETQ. This CDR3 reads CASSLLGNEKLFF. The CDR3 DNA reads as TGCGCCAGCAGCTTGTTGGGGAATGAAAAACTGTTTTTT.

The chain couples TRBV7-2 to TRBJ1-1; possible D gene TRBD1, 6 bases. With 1 base removed from V and 3 bases from J, the gap between germline ends came to 24 bases. This CDR3 region has 19 residues. Germline CDR1 SGHTA, CDR2 FQGNSA. This CDR3 is CASSLVGRGRRLGDTEAFF. The CDR3 DNA follows: TGTGCCAGCAGCTTAGTGGGCAGGGGCCGCCGCCTCGGGGACACTGAAGCTTTCTTT.

The genes are TRBV18 and TRBJ2-3; 7 nucleotides agree with TRBD2. CDR1 and CDR2 (germline): KGHSH, LQKENI. V shed 0 bases and J 4 bases; nucleotides not matched to a gene: 4. This CDR3 comprises 15 residues. The CDR3 coding sequence is TGTGCCAGCTCACCACCCAGCGGGGCCCCAGATACGCAGTATTTT. Its translation: CASSPPSGAPDTQYF.

This sequence joins TRBV5-1 and TRBJ1-1; D gene ambiguous. Germline V gene lookup returns CDR1 SGHRS and CDR2 YFSETQ. Trimming left V 3 bases short and J 7 bases short, with 16 bases between. The CDR3 has 14 amino acids. The CDR3 protein is CASSWAQLVDEAFF. The CDR3 DNA is TGCGCCAGCAGCTGGGCTCAGTTGGTCGATGAAGCTTTCTTT.

The chain employs TRBV7-2 and TRBJ1-1; the D is unclear. The V gene's germline CDR1 is SGHTA and CDR2 FQGNSA. The CDR3 is made up of 14 amino acids. The V end lost 2 bases, the J end lost 8 bases, and 15 bases lay between the germline ends. The CDR3 DNA follows: TGTGCCAGCAGCTTAACAGAATACCGAACCGAAGCTTTCTTT. Its protein is CASSLTEYRTEAFF.

To note about this clonotype: The junction shows a germline mismatch at one end, possibly a read error. The chain recombines TRBV4-1 with TRBJ2-3; tentative D call: TRBD1 (5 bases). The CDR3 loop spans 16 amino acids. Germline V gene sequence: CDR1 MGHRA, CDR2 YSYEKL. The CDR3 reads CASSQELGRAQYTQYF. CDR3 bases: TGCGCCAGCAGCCAAGAGCTGGGCAGGGCACAGTATACACAGTATTTT.

This clonotype was detected only a few times. The genes are TRBV27 and TRBJ2-7, with a weak D call TRBD1 (6 bases). The ends were cut back, 5 bases at V and 5 bases at J, with 19 bases in the middle. Germline-derived CDR1 and CDR2 are MNHEY and SMNVEV (reference sequence). This CDR3 comprises 15 residues. In DNA form, the CDR3 reads TGTGCCAGCAGTCCCCGTGCAGGGGTTCAGGACGAGCAGTACTTC. Translated, it gives CASSPRAGVQDEQYF.

The genes are TRBV7-6 and TRBJ2-7; tentative D call: TRBD1 (5 bases). Germline V CDR1 and CDR2: SGHVS, FNYEAQ. CDR3 size: 14 residues. With 5 bases removed from V and 5 bases from J, the gap between germline ends came to 16 bases. CDR3 sequence (DNA): TGTGCCAGCAGCCCTACCCAGGGAACCCACGAGCAGTACTTC. Translating gives CASSPTQGTHEQYF.

This clonotype came up a few times. The chain is built from TRBV7-2 and TRBJ2-3, with 9 bases matching TRBD1. This CDR3 region has 15 residues. Germline V gene lookup returns CDR1 SGHTA and CDR2 FQGNSA. With 6 bases clipped from V and 1 base from J, the junction kept 5 bases outside the gene matches. CDR3 loop: CASSIRTGGTDTQYF. Written as DNA, the CDR3 is TGTGCCAGCAGTATACGGACAGGGGGCACAGATACGCAGTATTTT.

The chain couples TRBV9 to TRBJ1-2; tentatively, D is TRBD1 (6 bases). The CDR3 is made up of 14 amino acids. Germline CDR1 reads SGDLS; CDR2 reads YYNGEE. V shed 0 bases and J shed 3 bases, with 9 bases lying between them. Here the CDR3 DNA reads TGTGCCAGCAGCGTAGTCAGGGGCCACTATGGCTACACCTTC. It translates to CASSVVRGHYGYTF.

This clonotype was found a few times. The CDR3 loop reads CASSRQQMRAFF. The CDR3 DNA sequence: TGTGCCAGCAGCCGCCAACAGATGCGAGCTTTCTTT. The chain couples TRBV3-1 to TRBJ1-1; unclear D gene. The germline V and J ends were trimmed by 4 bases and 10 bases, with 13 bases remaining between them. The CDR3 is 12 residues long. Germline lookup yields CDR1 LGHDT and CDR2 YNNKEL (reference sequence).

This clonotype was seen more than once but under ten times. The chain employs TRBV24-1 and TRBJ2-5; no firm D call. Trimming took 3 bases from V and 5 from J, leaving 9 bases between them. The CDR3 has 13 residues. CDR1 and CDR2 from the germline V gene are KGHDR and SFDVKD. The DNA of the CDR3 is TGTGCCACCAGTGATCAAGCAATGGAGACCCAGTACTTC. Protein sequence: CATSDQAMETQYF.

This clonotype was counted between two and nine times. This rearrangement joins TRBV7-8 to TRBJ1-6; D uncertain. The CDR3 extends over 16 amino acids. CDR1 and CDR2 from the germline V gene are SGHVS and FQNEAQ. The ends were cut back, 5 bases at V and 5 bases at J, with 16 bases in the middle. The CDR3 protein is CASSATWADNNSPLHF. In DNA form, the CDR3 reads TGTGCCAGCAGCGCAACATGGGCAGATAATAATTCACCCCTCCACTTT.

The chain links TRBV10-3 to TRBJ1-2; TRBD1 aligns across 8 bases. CDR3 length equals 16 residues. V shed 2 bases, J shed 8 bases, and the junction held 13 bases outside the gene matches. Per germline, CDR1 ENHRY and CDR2 SYGVKD. The CDR3 loop reads CAISENHGQGLRGYTF. For the CDR3, the DNA is TGTGCCATCAGTGAGAACCACGGACAGGGACTACGGGGCTACACCTTC.

CDR3: CSARDPSGTSVYEQFF. The CDR3 nucleotides read TGCAGTGCTAGAGATCCTTCCGGGACTAGCGTCTATGAGCAGTTCTTC. The chain is built from TRBV20-1 and TRBJ2-1; 10 bases are shared with TRBD2. This CDR3 region has 16 residues. V lost 0 bases to trimming and J lost 8 bases; unmatched junction nucleotides: 10. Germline CDR1 DFQATT, CDR2 SNEGSKA (reference sequence).

Only one count was recorded for this clonotype. The chain joins TRBV19 to TRBJ2-1; tentatively, D is TRBD2 (6 bases). The length of the CDR3 is 13 residues. V gave up 5 bases and J gave up 10 bases, with 15 bases separating them. The germline V gene encodes CDR1 LNHDA and CDR2 SQIVND (reference sequence). The CDR3: CASSEASAEEQFF. CDR3 DNA: TGTGCCAGTAGTGAAGCTAGCGCCGAAGAGCAGTTCTTC.